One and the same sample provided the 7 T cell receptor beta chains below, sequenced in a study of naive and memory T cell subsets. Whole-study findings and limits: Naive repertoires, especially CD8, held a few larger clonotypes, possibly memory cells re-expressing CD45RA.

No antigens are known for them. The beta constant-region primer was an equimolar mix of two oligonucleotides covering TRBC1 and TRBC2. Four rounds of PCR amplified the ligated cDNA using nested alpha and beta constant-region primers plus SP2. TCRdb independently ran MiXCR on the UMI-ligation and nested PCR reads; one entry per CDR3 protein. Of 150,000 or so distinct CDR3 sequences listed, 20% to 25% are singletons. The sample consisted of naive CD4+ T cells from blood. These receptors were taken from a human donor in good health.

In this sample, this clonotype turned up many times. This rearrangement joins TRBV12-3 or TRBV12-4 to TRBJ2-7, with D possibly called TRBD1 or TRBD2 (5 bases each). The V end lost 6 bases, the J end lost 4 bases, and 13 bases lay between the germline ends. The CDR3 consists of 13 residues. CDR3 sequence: CASRPPGTYEQYF. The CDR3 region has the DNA TGTGCCAGCAGACCTCCTGGGACGTACGAGCAGTACTTC.

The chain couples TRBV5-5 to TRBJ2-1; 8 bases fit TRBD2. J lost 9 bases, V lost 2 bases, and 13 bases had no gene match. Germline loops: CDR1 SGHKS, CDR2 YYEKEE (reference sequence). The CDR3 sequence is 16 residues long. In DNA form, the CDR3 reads TGTGCCAGCAGCTTTCTCGGGACTAGTTTATTAGGTGAGCAGTTCTTC. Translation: CASSFLGTSLLGEQFF.

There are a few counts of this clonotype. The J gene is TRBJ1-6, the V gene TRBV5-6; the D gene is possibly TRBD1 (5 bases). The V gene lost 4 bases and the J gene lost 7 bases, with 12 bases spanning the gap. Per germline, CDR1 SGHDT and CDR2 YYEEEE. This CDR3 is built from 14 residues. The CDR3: CASSPGRQNSPLHF. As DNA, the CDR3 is TGTGCCAGCAGCCCGGGACGGCAGAATTCACCCCTCCACTTT.

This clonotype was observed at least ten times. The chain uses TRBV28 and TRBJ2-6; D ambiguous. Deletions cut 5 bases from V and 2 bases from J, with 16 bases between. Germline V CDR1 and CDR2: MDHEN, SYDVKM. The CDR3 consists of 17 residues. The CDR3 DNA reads TGTGCCAGCAGTAAACCACTTACTTTGGCTGGGGCCAACGTCCTGACTTTC. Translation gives CASSKPLTLAGANVLTF. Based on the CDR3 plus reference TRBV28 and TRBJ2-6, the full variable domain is DVKVTQSSRYLVKRTGEKVFLECVQDMDHENMFWYRQDPGLGLRLIYFSYDVKMKEKGDIPEGYSVSREKKERFSLILESASTNQTSMYLCASSKPLTLAGANVLTFGAGSRLTVL.

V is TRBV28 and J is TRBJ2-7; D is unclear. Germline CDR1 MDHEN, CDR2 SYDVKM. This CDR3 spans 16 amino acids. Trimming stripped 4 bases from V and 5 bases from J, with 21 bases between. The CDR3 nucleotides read TGTGCCAGCAGTTCGGCCTCTTCCACCGATCCCGACGAGCAGTACTTC. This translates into CASSSASSTDPDEQYF.

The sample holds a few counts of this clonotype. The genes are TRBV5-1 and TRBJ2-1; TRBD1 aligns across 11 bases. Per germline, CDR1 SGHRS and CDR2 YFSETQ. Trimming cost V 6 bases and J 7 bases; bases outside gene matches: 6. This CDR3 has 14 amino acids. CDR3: CASKVDRGLNEQFF. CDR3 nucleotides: TGCGCCAGCAAAGTGGACAGGGGGCTTAATGAGCAGTTCTTC.

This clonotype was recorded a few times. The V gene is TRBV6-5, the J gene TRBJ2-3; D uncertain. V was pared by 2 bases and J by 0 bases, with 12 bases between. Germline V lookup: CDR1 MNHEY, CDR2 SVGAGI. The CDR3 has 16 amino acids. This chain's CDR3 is CASSYGGVGSTDTQYF. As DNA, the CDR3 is TGTGCCAGCAGTTACGGCGGAGTCGGGAGCACAGATACGCAGTATTTT.